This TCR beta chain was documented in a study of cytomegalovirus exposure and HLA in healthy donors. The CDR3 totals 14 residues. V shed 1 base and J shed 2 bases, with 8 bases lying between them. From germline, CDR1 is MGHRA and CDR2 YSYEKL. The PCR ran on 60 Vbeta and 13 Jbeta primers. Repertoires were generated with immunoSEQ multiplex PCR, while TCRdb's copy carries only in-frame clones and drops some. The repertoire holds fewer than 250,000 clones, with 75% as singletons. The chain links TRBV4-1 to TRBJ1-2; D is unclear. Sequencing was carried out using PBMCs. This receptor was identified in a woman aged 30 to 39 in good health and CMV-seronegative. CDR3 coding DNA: TGCGCCAGCAGCCAAGGCTTAGAAAACTATGGCTACACCTTC. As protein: CASSQGLENYGYTF.